This T cell receptor beta chain was found in a study of control samples from healthy donors and cancer patients. The repertoire was sequenced with immunoSEQ multiplex PCR; TCRdb's copy has only in-frame clones and lacks some. The table lists 150,000 to 200,000 clones, about 90% of them singletons, with 1.4% in the top ten. The CDR3 totals 14 residues. Looked up from germline, CDR1 is SGHTA and CDR2 is FQGNSA. V was trimmed by 1 base and J by 3 bases, leaving 10 bases between them. Source material: blood. This TCR was recovered from a woman in her 50s in good health. This rearrangement joins TRBV7-2 to TRBJ2-7, with D possibly TRBD2 on 6 matching bases. CDR3 loop: CASSLDWRGYEQYF. The CDR3 nucleotides are TGTGCCAGCAGCTTAGATTGGCGGGGCTACGAGCAGTACTTC.